Listed here are 8 T cell receptor beta chains from one sample, sequenced in a study of identical twins. TCRdb called the 5' RACE reads again in MiXCR, with one record for every CDR3 protein. The sample has approximately 470,000 distinct CDR3 sequences, 13% to 15% seen once. These sequences were also reported in another study, on yellow fever vaccine responses in identical twins.

Sample: CD4+ T cells sorted from blood. Receptors were obtained from a woman aged 18-29 years in good health.

This clonotype has ten or more counts. The CDR3 here is CASSLRLNEKLFF. CDR3 in DNA: TGTGCCAGCAGCTTGCGGCTTAATGAAAAACTGTTTTTT. V is TRBV5-6 and J is TRBJ1-4; unclear D gene. This CDR3 comprises 13 residues. Germline lookup yields CDR1 SGHDT and CDR2 YYEEEE. V lost 1 base and J 4 bases, leaving 5 bases between the germline ends.

The rearrangement uses TRBV20-1 and TRBJ2-7; 7 bases match TRBD1. The junction had 8 bases not matched to a gene; V was cut back by 6 bases and J by 0 bases. This CDR3 contains 14 residues. Germline lookup yields CDR1 DFQATT and CDR2 SNEGSKA (reference sequence). The CDR3 DNA is TGCAGTGCACCCCCCCAGGGGGTCTCCTACGAGCAGTACTTC. Translating it yields CSAPPQGVSYEQYF.

This clonotype was seen a single time. The chain is built from TRBV6-1 and TRBJ2-2; D might be TRBD2 (5 bases). Between the trimmed V and J ends, which lost 5 bases and 3 bases, there was a span of 16 bases. This CDR3 is 16 amino acids long. The V gene's germline CDR1 is MNHNS and CDR2 SASEGT. The CDR3 nucleotides read TGTGCCAGCAGTCGAAGTTCACCCGGGGACACCGGGGAGCTGTTTTTT. This encodes CASSRSSPGDTGELFF.

This clonotype was seen a few times. The chain is built from TRBV4-2 and TRBJ1-6; D remains unclear. The CDR3 totals 15 residues. The germline gives CDR1 LGHNA, CDR2 YNFKEQ. With 0 bases removed from V and 9 bases from J, the gap between germline ends came to 12 bases. As DNA, the CDR3 is TGTGCCAGCAGCCAAGATCAGCCGCTGGTTTCACCCCTCCACTTT. It is translated as CASSQDQPLVSPLHF.

CDR3 DNA sequence: TGTGCCAGCAGTGACACCACGAGGGCCGGGGAGCTGTTTTTT. Protein sequence: CASSDTTRAGELFF. V is TRBV2 and J is TRBJ2-2; D might be TRBD2 (5 bases). The CDR3 is made up of 14 amino acids. Trimming removed 3 bases at V and 6 bases at J, with 11 bases between. Germline V gene sequence: CDR1 SNHLY, CDR2 FYNNEI. The variable domain in full, with the rest retrieved from reference TRBV2 and TRBJ2-2, is EPEVTQTPSHQVTQMGQEVILRCVPISNHLYFYWYRQILGQKVEFLVSFYNNEISEKSEIFDDQFSVERPDGSNFTLKIRSTKLEDSAMYFCASSDTTRAGELFFGEGSRLTVL.

This clonotype came up a few times. The chain recombines TRBV20-1 with TRBJ2-3; D unresolved. Between the trimmed V and J ends, which lost 1 base and 0 bases, there was a span of 8 bases. The CDR3 has 14 amino acids. Germline assignment: CDR1 DFQATT and CDR2 SNEGSKA (reference sequence). The CDR3 nucleotides read TGCAGTGCTAGAGTCGGAAGGAGCACAGATACGCAGTATTTT. Its translation is CSARVGRSTDTQYF.

The V gene is TRBV27, the J gene TRBJ1-2, with 9 bases that match TRBD1. Germline CDR1 MNHEY, CDR2 SMNVEV (reference sequence). This CDR3 spans 12 amino acids. With V trimmed by 10 bases and J by 8 bases, 8 bases remained unmatched. The CDR3 loop is CATRDRVGGYTF. In nucleotides, the CDR3 is TGTGCCACCCGGGACAGGGTGGGAGGCTACACCTTC.

The chain employs TRBV12-3 or TRBV12-4 and TRBJ1-3; 7 nucleotides align to TRBD1. CDR3 length: 16 amino acids. The V and J ends lost 5 bases and 0 bases, in that order; junction bases with no gene match: 7. The CDR3 DNA reads TGTGCCAGCAGTACGGACAGGCGATACTCTGGAAACACCATATATTTT. Translation: CASSTDRRYSGNTIYF.